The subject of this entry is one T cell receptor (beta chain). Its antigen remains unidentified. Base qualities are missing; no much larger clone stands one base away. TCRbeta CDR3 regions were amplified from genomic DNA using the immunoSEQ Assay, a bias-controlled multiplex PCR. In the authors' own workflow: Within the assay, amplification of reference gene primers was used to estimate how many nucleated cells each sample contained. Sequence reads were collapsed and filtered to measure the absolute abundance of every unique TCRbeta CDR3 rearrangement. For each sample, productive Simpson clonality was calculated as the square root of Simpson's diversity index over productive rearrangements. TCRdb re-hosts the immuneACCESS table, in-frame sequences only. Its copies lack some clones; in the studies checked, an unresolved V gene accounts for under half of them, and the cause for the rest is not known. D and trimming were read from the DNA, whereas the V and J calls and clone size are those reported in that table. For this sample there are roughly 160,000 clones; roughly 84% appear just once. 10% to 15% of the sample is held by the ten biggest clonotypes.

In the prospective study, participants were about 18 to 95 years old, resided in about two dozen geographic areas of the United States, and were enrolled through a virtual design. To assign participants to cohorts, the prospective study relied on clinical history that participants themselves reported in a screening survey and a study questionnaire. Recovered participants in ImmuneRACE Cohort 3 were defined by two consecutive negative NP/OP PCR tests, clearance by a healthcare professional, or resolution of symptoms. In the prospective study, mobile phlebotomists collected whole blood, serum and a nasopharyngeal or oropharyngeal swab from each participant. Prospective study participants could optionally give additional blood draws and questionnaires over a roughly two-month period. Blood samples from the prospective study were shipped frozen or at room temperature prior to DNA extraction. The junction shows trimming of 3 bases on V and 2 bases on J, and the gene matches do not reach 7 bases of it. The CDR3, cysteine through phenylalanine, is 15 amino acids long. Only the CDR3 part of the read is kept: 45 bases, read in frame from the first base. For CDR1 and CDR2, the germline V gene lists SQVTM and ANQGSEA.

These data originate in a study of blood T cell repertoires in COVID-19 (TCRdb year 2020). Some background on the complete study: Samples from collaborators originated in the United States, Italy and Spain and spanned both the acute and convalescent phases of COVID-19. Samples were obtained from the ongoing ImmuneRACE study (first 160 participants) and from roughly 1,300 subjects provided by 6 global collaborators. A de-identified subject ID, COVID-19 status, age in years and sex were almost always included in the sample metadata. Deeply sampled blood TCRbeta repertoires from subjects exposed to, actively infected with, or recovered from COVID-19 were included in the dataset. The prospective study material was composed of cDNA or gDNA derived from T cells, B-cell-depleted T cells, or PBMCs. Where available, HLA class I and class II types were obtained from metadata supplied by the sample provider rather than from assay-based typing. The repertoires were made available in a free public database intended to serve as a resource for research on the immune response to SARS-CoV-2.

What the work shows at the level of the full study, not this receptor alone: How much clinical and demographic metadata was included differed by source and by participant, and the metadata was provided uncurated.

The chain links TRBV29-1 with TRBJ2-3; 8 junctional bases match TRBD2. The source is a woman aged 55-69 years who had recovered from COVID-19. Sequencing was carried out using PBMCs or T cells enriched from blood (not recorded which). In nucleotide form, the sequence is TGCAGCGTTGAGAAATTAGCGGGGCACACAGATACGCAGTATTTT. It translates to CSVEKLAGHTDTQYF.